The 27 T cell receptor beta chains below come from one sample, sequenced in a study of T cell responses to AZD1222 COVID-19 vaccine. Method: immunoSEQ multiplex PCR; TCRdb's copy keeps in-frame clones and lacks some. The sample carries approximately 91,000 clones, approximately 90% recorded once. The sequencing used peripheral blood, collected 28 days after the second AZD1222 dose. These receptors came from an adult who received the AZD1222 COVID-19 vaccine.

The chain employs TRBV28 and TRBJ1-2; unclear D gene. The CDR3 has 17 residues. Germline-derived CDR1 and CDR2 are MDHEN and SYDVKM. V was pared by 7 bases and J by 1 base, with 22 bases between. The CDR3 protein is CASNPGGPIIHNYGYTF. Written as DNA, the CDR3 is TGTGCCAGCAACCCGGGAGGCCCCATAATACATAACTATGGCTACACCTTC.

This chain links TRBV28 with TRBJ2-7, with TRBD1 matching 7 bases. CDR3 length: 14 residues. CDR1 and CDR2 (germline): MDHEN, SYDVKM. Germline trimming cut 2 bases from V and 2 bases from J; bases unmatched to any gene: 3. The CDR3 nucleotides are TGTGCCAGCAGTTTAAGGACAGGAGCCTACGAGCAGTACTTC. It specifies CASSLRTGAYEQYF.

J is TRBJ2-7 and V is TRBV28, with TRBD1 matching over 8 bases. V dropped 5 bases and J dropped 2; count of bases not matched to a gene: 11. From germline, CDR1 is MDHEN and CDR2 SYDVKM. The CDR3 is made up of 16 amino acids. This CDR3 is CASSTPRQGFAYEQYF. DNA of the CDR3: TGTGCCAGCAGTACTCCTCGACAGGGGTTTGCCTACGAGCAGTACTTC.

The chain couples TRBV11-2 to TRBJ2-7, with 9 bases identical to TRBD2. Unmatched junction bases numbered 16, after V lost 3 bases and J lost 4 bases. CDR3 length: 18 amino acids. Per germline, CDR1 SGHAT and CDR2 FQNNGV. The CDR3 protein is CASSFDAPLTSGLYEQYF. CDR3 DNA sequence: TGTGCCAGCAGCTTCGACGCACCCCTGACTAGCGGCCTTTACGAGCAGTACTTC.

The chain employs TRBV5-1 and TRBJ2-7; D might be TRBD1 (5 bases). The V gene's germline CDR1 is SGHRS and CDR2 YFSETQ. The germline V and J ends were trimmed by 0 bases and 4 bases, with 14 bases remaining between them. There are 15 residues in the CDR3. The CDR3 nucleotides are TGCGCCAGCAGCTTGGGAGACAGTCAACTTTACGAGCAGTACTTC. As protein: CASSLGDSQLYEQYF.

A few counts support this clone. DNA for the CDR3: TGTGCCAGCAGTGACATACTAGCGGGAGATCACAATGAGCAGTTCTTC. This sequence encodes CASSDILAGDHNEQFF. This sequence joins TRBV25-1 and TRBJ2-1; 11 bases are shared with TRBD2. The V gene end was trimmed by 3 bases and the J gene end by 5 bases; junction bases not matched to a gene: 6. The CDR3 covers 16 residues. Germline V lookup: CDR1 MGHDK, CDR2 SYGVNS. The full variable domain, rest sourced from reference TRBV25-1 and TRBJ2-1, is EADIYQTPRYLVIGTGKKITLECSQTMGHDKMYWYQQDPGMELHLIHYSYGVNSTEKGDLSSESTVSRIRTEHFPLTLESARPSHTSQYLCASSDILAGDHNEQFFGPGTRLTVL.

This chain links TRBV16 with TRBJ2-4, with D tentatively TRBD2 (5 bases). In germline, CDR1 is KGHSY, CDR2 FQNENV. This CDR3 contains 13 residues. V dropped 0 bases and J dropped 9 bases, with 9 bases sitting between them. The CDR3: CASSQSGAGIQYF. CDR3 nucleotides: TGTGCCAGCAGCCAATCGGGAGCAGGCATTCAGTACTTC.

This clone was seen only once. The chain joins TRBV3-1 (or the pseudogene TRBV3-2) to TRBJ2-3; D is possibly TRBD1 (5 bases). Deletions cut 0 bases from V and 1 base from J, with 11 bases between. Germline V CDR1 and CDR2: LGHDT, YNNKEL (reference sequence). The CDR3 totals 16 residues. The CDR3, as DNA: TGTGCCAGCAGCCAAGATCAGGGTTGGGGCACAGATACGCAGTATTTT. Its protein product is CASSQDQGWGTDTQYF.

Written as DNA, the CDR3 is TGTGCCACCAGTGACGGAAGACAGGGAATCGGATATGGCTACACCTTC. Its protein is CATSDGRQGIGYGYTF. The chain links TRBV24-1 to TRBJ1-2; 7 bases map to TRBD1. This CDR3 spans 16 amino acids. Germline lookup yields CDR1 KGHDR and CDR2 SFDVKD. The V gene end was trimmed by 4 bases and the J gene end by 5 bases; junction bases not matched to a gene: 12.

This sequence joins TRBV4-1 and TRBJ2-3; no clear D. The germline V gene has CDR1 MGHRA and CDR2 YSYEKL. V was clipped by 3 bases and J by 5 bases, with 12 bases between them. The CDR3 totals 14 residues. The CDR3 region is CASSQQVLQDTQYF. CDR3 nucleotide sequence: TGCGCCAGCAGCCAGCAGGTCCTGCAAGATACGCAGTATTTT.

V and J are TRBV7-2 and TRBJ1-1, with no clear D. The germline V gene has CDR1 SGHTA and CDR2 FQGNSA. V was shortened by 1 base and J by 11 bases, with 17 bases between the two germline ends. The CDR3 sequence is 14 residues long. This chain's CDR3 is CASSLDGAPRGAFF. In DNA form, the CDR3 reads TGTGCCAGCAGCTTAGACGGTGCCCCGAGAGGGGCTTTCTTT.

The chain recombines TRBV5-1 with TRBJ1-4; TRBD1 agrees at 8 bases. Germline V lookup: CDR1 SGHRS, CDR2 YFSETQ. The CDR3 is made up of 16 amino acids. V gave up 1 base and J gave up 5 bases; unmatched junction bases: 7. DNA of the CDR3: TGCGCCAGCAGCTTGAGTGTACAGGGGGGAAATGAAAAACTGTTTTTT. It is translated as CASSLSVQGGNEKLFF.

J is TRBJ1-2 and V is TRBV6-4; D not resolved. This CDR3 has 14 amino acids. Trimming pared 3 bases from V and 5 bases from J, leaving 13 bases between. Germline V gene lookup returns CDR1 MRHNA and CDR2 SNTAGT. CDR3 in amino acids: CASSDGPGPYGYTF. The CDR3 DNA is TGTGCCAGCAGTGATGGGCCTGGACCATATGGCTACACCTTC.

J is TRBJ1-1 and V is TRBV5-4; the match to TRBD1 covers 7 bases. Germline assignment: CDR1 SGHNT and CDR2 YYREEE (reference sequence). The V and J ends lost 7 bases and 2 bases, in that order; junction bases with no gene match: 8. The CDR3 consists of 14 residues. As DNA, the CDR3 is TGTGCCAGCTTACCCGGGACAGACAACACTGAAGCTTTCTTT. Amino acids: CASLPGTDNTEAFF.

This clone was counted once. This chain connects TRBV27 to TRBJ1-1, with 10 bases lining up with TRBD1. The CDR3 consists of 17 residues. Trimming at V came to 5 bases and at J to 0 bases, leaving 9 bases not matched to a gene. The germline V gene has CDR1 MNHEY and CDR2 SMNVEV (reference sequence). CDR3 protein: CASSPRDRGIMNTEAFF. CDR3 in DNA: TGTGCCAGCAGTCCCCGGGACAGGGGAATTATGAACACTGAAGCTTTCTTT.

The chain has TRBV7-9 and TRBJ1-2; weak D call: TRBD1 (6 bases). The CDR3 consists of 16 residues. From germline, CDR1 is SEHNR and CDR2 FQNEAQ (reference sequence). Trimming left V 1 base short and J 0 bases short, with 12 bases between. CDR3 DNA: TGTGCCAGCAGCTTAGGCCAGGGGTTAACTAACTATGGCTACACCTTC. The encoded protein is CASSLGQGLTNYGYTF.

The CDR3 protein is CASSVLETQYF. The CDR3 DNA reads TGTGCCAGCAGTGTTCTAGAGACCCAGTACTTC. The chain employs TRBV2 and TRBJ2-5, with unresolved D. CDR1 is SNHLY, CDR2 FYNNEI, per germline. The CDR3 consists of 11 residues. The V and J ends lost 4 bases and 4 bases respectively, with 4 bases between them.

The chain joins TRBV7-2 to TRBJ1-3, with D unresolved. V shed 6 bases and J shed 0 bases, with 9 bases lying between them. CDR1 is SGHTA, CDR2 FQGNSA, per germline. The CDR3 extends over 14 amino acids. CDR3: CASRYSSSGNTIYF. CDR3 DNA sequence: TGTGCCAGCAGATACTCGAGCTCTGGAAACACCATATATTTT. The whole variable domain, remainder taken from reference TRBV7-2 and TRBJ1-3, is GAGVSQSPSNKVTEKGKDVELRCDPISGHTALYWYRQSLGQGLEFLIYFQGNSAPDKSGLPSDRFSAERTGGSVSTLTIQRTQQEDSAVYLCASRYSSSGNTIYFGEGSWLTVV.

The CDR3 here is CASTEGYEQYF. CDR3 coding DNA: TGTGCCAGCACGGAGGGGTACGAGCAGTACTTC. The chain has TRBV6-6 and TRBJ2-7, with D maybe TRBD2 (6 bases). Germline lookup yields CDR1 MNHNY and CDR2 SVGAGI (reference sequence). V was trimmed by 7 bases and J by 4 bases, leaving 8 bases between them. The CDR3 has 11 residues.

This chain links TRBV6-5 with TRBJ1-1, with 7 bases aligning to TRBD1. Looked up from germline, CDR1 is MNHEY and CDR2 is SVGAGI. V dropped 1 base and J dropped 3; count of bases not matched to a gene: 5. This CDR3 has 15 amino acids. The CDR3 sequence: CASSYLDRRDTEAFF. For the CDR3, the DNA is TGTGCCAGCAGTTACTTGGACAGGAGGGACACTGAAGCTTTCTTT.

The J gene is TRBJ1-1, the V gene TRBV6-4; D is ambiguous. V lost 3 bases to trimming and J lost 4 bases, with 9 bases between them. Per the germline V gene, CDR1 is MRHNA and CDR2 is SNTAGT. The CDR3 sequence is 13 residues long. The DNA for the CDR3 is TGTGCCAGCAGTGAGGGATTGAGCACTGAAGCTTTCTTT. Its translation: CASSEGLSTEAFF.

V is TRBV5-1 and J is TRBJ2-7; D ambiguous. This CDR3 contains 13 residues. Germline CDR1 and CDR2: SGHRS and YFSETQ. Deletions cut 7 bases from V and 4 bases from J, with 15 bases between. The CDR3 nucleotides read TGCGCCAGCTCCTTGACCCCAGCGTACGAGCAGTACTTC. Translated: CASSLTPAYEQYF.

The CDR3: CASSVTGGGQPQHF. The CDR3, as DNA: TGTGCCAGTAGTGTGACAGGAGGGGGTCAGCCCCAGCATTTT. The chain has TRBV19 and TRBJ1-5; maybe TRBD1 (6 bases). CDR1 is LNHDA and CDR2 is SQIVND in the germline V gene (reference sequence). The CDR3 runs to 14 residues. Trimming shortened V by 5 bases and J by 6 bases, and 14 bases separated the two germline ends.

The chain carries TRBV6-5 and TRBJ2-7; D could derive from TRBD1 or TRBD2 (5 bases each). Trimming shortened V by 4 bases and J by 0 bases, and 13 bases separated the two germline ends. This CDR3 spans 15 amino acids. Germline assignment: CDR1 MNHEY and CDR2 SVGAGI. In DNA form, the CDR3 reads TGTGCCAGCAGTTCCTGGGACGTCGACTCCTACGAGCAGTACTTC. Amino acids: CASSSWDVDSYEQYF.

The CDR3 coding sequence is TGTGCCAGCAGTGAATACAGAGATAGCAATCAGCCCCAGCATTTT. It specifies CASSEYRDSNQPQHF. The chain uses TRBV6-1 and TRBJ1-5; D gene unclear. V lost 2 bases, J lost 0 bases, and 8 bases lay in between. Germline CDR1 MNHNS, CDR2 SASEGT. This CDR3 has 15 amino acids.

J is TRBJ1-1 and V is TRBV28; D remains ambiguous. V was clipped by 5 bases and J by 1 base, with 17 bases between them. CDR3 length: 16 amino acids. CDR1 and CDR2 from the germline V gene are MDHEN and SYDVKM. In DNA form, the CDR3 reads TGTGCCAGCAGTCTGCGTTTACGAGGGAGGAACACTGAAGCTTTCTTT. This gives the protein CASSLRLRGRNTEAFF.

The V call is TRBV5-1, the J call TRBJ2-1; 9 bases fit TRBD1. J gave up 14 bases and V 4 bases, and 10 bases lay outside the gene matches. Germline V gene lookup returns CDR1 SGHRS and CDR2 YFSETQ. The CDR3 contains 13 residues. The CDR3 sequence: CASSTGQGREKFF. In DNA form, the CDR3 reads TGCGCCAGCAGCACGGGACAGGGACGGGAAAAGTTCTTC.